These 30 T cell receptor beta chains were all obtained from the same sample, sequenced in a study of PD-L1 blockade in urothelial cancer (dated by TCRdb to 2017 to 2019). The library was produced with the immunoSEQ multiplex PCR assay. TCRdb mirrors the immuneACCESS table, restricted to in-frame sequences. Some clones are absent from its copies; in checked studies, under half trace to an unresolved V gene, and the reason for the others is unknown. This sample is represented by tens of thousands of clones; 81% of them were singletons. The biggest ten clones account for under 3% of the sample. This specimen consisted of PBMCs, obtained around atezolizumab (anti-PD-L1) treatment. The receptor source for this set is a man in his sixties or seventies with urothelial cancer.

The chain links TRBV7-6 to TRBJ2-7; 10 nucleotides line up with TRBD2. Unmatched junction bases numbered 5, after V lost 5 bases and J lost 4 bases. The CDR3 has 14 residues. Germline-derived CDR1 and CDR2 are SGHVS and FNYEAQ. CDR3 region: CASSPGTSVYEQYF. DNA of the CDR3: TGTGCCAGCAGCCCCGGGACTAGCGTTTACGAGCAGTACTTC.

The chain links TRBV7-2 to TRBJ1-1, with unresolved D. CDR1 is SGHTA and CDR2 is FQGNSA in the germline V gene. V lost 2 bases, J lost 6 bases, and 10 bases lay in between. The CDR3 loop spans 13 amino acids. The CDR3 sequence: CASSLRGPSEAFF. The CDR3 nucleotides are TGTGCCAGCAGCTTAAGAGGGCCGTCTGAAGCTTTCTTT.

The chain is built from TRBV7-9 and TRBJ2-7; TRBD2 aligns across 8 bases. The CDR3 is 15 residues long. The junction had 5 bases not matched to a gene; V was cut back by 2 bases and J by 2 bases. The germline V gene encodes CDR1 SEHNR and CDR2 FQNEAQ (reference sequence). The CDR3 bases are TGTGCCAGCAGCTTATTCCGGGAGGGTACCTACGAGCAGTACTTC. Translating gives CASSLFREGTYEQYF.

This clone was recorded a few times. This chain connects TRBV2 to TRBJ1-1; the match to TRBD1 covers 10 bases. From germline, CDR1 is SNHLY and CDR2 FYNNEI. This CDR3 contains 17 residues. With V trimmed by 2 bases and J by 4 bases, 10 bases remained unmatched. CDR3 sequence: CASSEPDTWTGGTEAFF. CDR3 bases: TGTGCCAGCAGTGAACCCGATACTTGGACAGGGGGCACTGAAGCTTTCTTT.

This clone has more than one count but fewer than ten. V is TRBV5-4 and J is TRBJ2-2, with TRBD2 as a possible D gene (7 bases). In germline, CDR1 is SGHNT, CDR2 YYREEE (reference sequence). V shed 3 bases and J shed 6 bases, with 18 bases lying between them. The CDR3 has 16 amino acids. The CDR3 bases are TGTGCCAGCAGCTCCCCATACAGGGAGGGCGCCGGGGAGCTGTTTTTT. The encoded protein is CASSSPYREGAGELFF.

This clone was observed a single time. The chain uses TRBV5-4 and TRBJ2-4; no clear D gene. The germline V and J ends were trimmed by 0 bases and 8 bases, with 9 bases remaining between them. The CDR3 has 13 residues. Germline assignment: CDR1 SGHNT and CDR2 YYREEE (reference sequence). The chain's CDR3 is CASSLEYGDIQYF. The DNA of the CDR3 is TGTGCCAGCAGCTTGGAGTACGGAGACATTCAGTACTTC.

The chain links TRBV7-9 to TRBJ2-1; TRBD2 matches at 7 bases. CDR1 and CDR2 (germline): SEHNR, FQNEAQ (reference sequence). J lost 2 bases, V lost 1 base, and 5 bases had no gene match. The CDR3 is 16 amino acids. The CDR3 region is CASSLVARGAYNEQFF. CDR3 nucleotides: TGTGCCAGCAGCTTAGTTGCCCGGGGGGCCTACAATGAGCAGTTCTTC.

The rearrangement uses TRBV5-6 and TRBJ2-1; no definite D call. The CDR3 length is 13 residues. The germline V gene has CDR1 SGHDT and CDR2 YYEEEE. The ends were cut back, 0 bases at V and 12 bases at J, with 13 bases in the middle. CDR3 residues: CASSLEAASGQFF. The CDR3 DNA is TGTGCCAGCAGCTTGGAGGCTGCATCGGGGCAGTTCTTC.

The rearrangement uses TRBV5-5 and TRBJ2-7; the D gene is possibly TRBD1 (5 bases). This CDR3 spans 12 amino acids. CDR1 and CDR2 (germline): SGHKS, YYEKEE (reference sequence). The V end lost 8 bases, the J end lost 3 bases, and 12 bases lay between the germline ends. The CDR3 reads CASQKDSYEQYF. CDR3 bases: TGTGCCAGTCAAAAAGACAGCTACGAGCAGTACTTC.

This clone was observed a handful of times. Different DNA sequences within this sample yield the same CDR3. The genes are TRBV18 and TRBJ1-4; tentatively, D is TRBD1 (5 bases). V shed 6 bases and J shed 2 bases, with 10 bases lying between them. CDR1 is KGHSH, CDR2 LQKENI, per germline. This CDR3 is 14 amino acids long. CDR3 sequence: CASSPDSTNEKLFF. The CDR3 DNA follows: TGTGCCAGCTCCCCAGACAGCACTAATGAAAAACTGTTTTTT.

Only one count was recorded for this clone. The V gene is TRBV28, the J gene TRBJ2-2; D perhaps matches TRBD2 (6 bases). The CDR3 totals 13 residues. Trimming took 11 bases from V and 2 from J, leaving 12 bases between them. Germline V CDR1 and CDR2: MDHEN, SYDVKM. CDR3 in amino acids: CAATGTNTGELFF. CDR3 nucleotides: TGTGCCGCAACCGGGACTAACACCGGGGAGCTGTTTTTT.

The genes are TRBV9 and TRBJ2-3; D might be TRBD1 (6 bases). Germline V lookup: CDR1 SGDLS, CDR2 YYNGEE. The CDR3 runs to 14 residues. V lost 0 bases, J lost 7 bases, and 12 bases lay in between. The CDR3 DNA reads as TGTGCCAGCAGCGTAGAAAGAGGGACAAATACGCAGTATTTT. This gives the protein CASSVERGTNTQYF.

CDR3 sequence reads: CASSPGQGAYEQYF. CDR3 bases: TGTGCCAGCTCACCAGGACAGGGGGCTTACGAGCAGTACTTC. V gene TRBV18 combines with J gene TRBJ2-7; 11 nucleotides agree with TRBD1. J lost 4 bases, V lost 2 bases, and 1 base had no gene match. The CDR3 sequence is 14 residues long. Per the germline V gene, CDR1 is KGHSH and CDR2 is LQKENI.

J is TRBJ2-5 and V is TRBV7-9, with TRBD2 identical over 12 bases. The CDR3 totals 19 residues. Germline V gene data show CDR1 as SEHNR and CDR2 as FQNEAQ (reference sequence). Unmatched junction bases numbered 13, after V lost 5 bases and J lost 0 bases. Written as DNA, the CDR3 is TGTGCCAGCAGCATTGGGACTAGCGGGCTCCCGGGGGACCAAGAGACCCAGTACTTC. Translated, it gives CASSIGTSGLPGDQETQYF.

The chain is built from TRBV5-1 and TRBJ2-1; 11 bases are shared with TRBD1. Germline V gene data show CDR1 as SGHRS and CDR2 as YFSETQ. After removal of 0 bases from V and 8 bases from J, the junction contained 7 bases not matched to a gene. The CDR3 is made up of 16 amino acids. CDR3 amino acids: CASSLEGTGGFDEQFF. The CDR3 nucleotides read TGCGCCAGCAGCTTGGAAGGGACAGGGGGGTTCGATGAGCAGTTCTTC.

The chain links TRBV9 to TRBJ2-1; 12 bases match TRBD1. Unmatched junction bases numbered 7, after V lost 3 bases and J lost 6 bases. Per germline, CDR1 SGDLS and CDR2 YYNGEE. The CDR3 is made up of 16 amino acids. As DNA, the CDR3 is TGTGCCAGCAGCGCGGGACAGGGGGCGATTCTCAATGAGCAGTTCTTC. The encoded protein is CASSAGQGAILNEQFF.

V usage is TRBV6-1 and J usage is TRBJ1-5; D uncertain. Germline lookup yields CDR1 MNHNS and CDR2 SASEGT. Trimming shortened V by 4 bases and J by 0 bases, and 13 bases separated the two germline ends. This CDR3 region has 16 residues. The CDR3 sequence: CASSVYTDSSNQPQHF. The DNA for the CDR3 is TGTGCCAGCAGTGTGTACACTGACTCTAGCAATCAGCCCCAGCATTTT.

The gene calls are TRBV19 and TRBJ2-1; the D gene is possibly TRBD1 (5 bases). The CDR3 totals 13 residues. Germline-derived CDR1 and CDR2 are LNHDA and SQIVND (reference sequence). With 6 bases removed from V and 8 bases from J, the gap between germline ends came to 14 bases. As DNA, the CDR3 is TGTGCCAGTAGCCAGGGTGCGGAGTATGAGCAGTTCTTC. Protein product: CASSQGAEYEQFF. The full variable domain, rest sourced from reference TRBV19 and TRBJ2-1, is DGGITQSPKYLFRKEGQNVTLSCEQNLNHDAMYWYRQDPGQGLRLIYYSQIVNDFQKGDIAEGYSVSREKKESFPLTVTSAQKNPTAFYLCASSQGAEYEQFFGPGTRLTVL.

Here the CDR3 reads CSARTSFEQYF. In DNA form, the CDR3 reads TGCAGTGCTCGGACTAGCTTCGAGCAGTACTTC. This chain uses TRBV20-1 with TRBJ2-7; TRBD2 matches at 8 bases. Losses at the gene ends were 5 bases for V and 6 bases for J; bases not matched to a gene: 3. The CDR3 is 11 amino acids. The germline CDR1 and CDR2 sequences are DFQATT and SNEGSKA (reference sequence).

The CDR3 region is CASTPGGANTEAFF. CDR3 sequence (DNA): TGTGCCAGCACCCCCGGGGGGGCGAATACTGAAGCTTTCTTT. The V and J genes are TRBV11-3 and TRBJ1-1; possibly TRBD1 for D (6 bases). Per germline, CDR1 SGHNT and CDR2 YENEEA. The CDR3 sequence is 14 residues long. V lost 7 bases to trimming and J lost 5 bases, with 17 bases between them.

This sequence joins TRBV5-6 and TRBJ2-3, with a tentative D call TRBD1 (5 bases). The germline V gene encodes CDR1 SGHDT and CDR2 YYEEEE. The CDR3 length is 16 residues. V dropped 0 bases and J dropped 6 bases, with 17 bases sitting between them. CDR3 region: CASSLALPGWSDTQYF. In DNA form, the CDR3 reads TGTGCCAGCAGCTTGGCATTGCCAGGGTGGTCGGATACGCAGTATTTT.

Written as DNA, the CDR3 is TGCGCCAGCAGCCAGGGACTAGCGGCGAACACCGGGGAGCTGTTTTTT. Translating gives CASSQGLAANTGELFF. The V gene is TRBV4-1, the J gene TRBJ2-2; TRBD2 aligns across 11 bases. Germline loops: CDR1 MGHRA, CDR2 YSYEKL. This CDR3 region has 16 residues. The ends lost 3 bases at V and 0 bases at J; junction bases unmatched: 0.

CDR3 in DNA: TGTGCCACCAGCCCGGGACTAGCGGGAGGAAATGAGCAGTTCTTC. Protein sequence: CATSPGLAGGNEQFF. The gene calls are TRBV15 and TRBJ2-1; 15 bases are a match to TRBD2. The germline gives CDR1 LNHNV, CDR2 YYDKDF (reference sequence). The CDR3 covers 15 residues. The V segment lost 5 bases and the J segment 7 bases; nucleotides outside the gene matches: 3.

The genes are TRBV19 and TRBJ1-2; D gene ambiguous. The CDR3 consists of 13 residues. The germline CDR1 and CDR2 sequences are LNHDA and SQIVND (reference sequence). V was trimmed by 7 bases and J by 3 bases, leaving 12 bases between them. The CDR3 protein is CASTNNVDYGYTF. In DNA, the CDR3 is TGTGCCAGTACAAATAATGTAGACTATGGCTACACCTTC.

CDR3 region: CASSYSGANQPQHF. CDR3 DNA: TGTGCCAGCAGTTACTCAGGGGCCAATCAGCCCCAGCATTTT. The genes are TRBV6-5 and TRBJ1-5; weak D call: TRBD1 (5 bases). Germline V lookup: CDR1 MNHEY, CDR2 SVGAGI. V was pared by 0 bases and J by 3 bases, with 6 bases between. The CDR3 consists of 14 residues.

There are a few counts of this clone. The chain recombines TRBV30 with TRBJ1-5; the D is unclear. This CDR3 comprises 13 residues. Germline loops: CDR1 GTSNPN, CDR2 SVGIG (reference sequence). Trimming removed 2 bases from V and 4 bases from J, with 9 bases in between. The CDR3 nucleotides read TGTGCCTGGAGTAGAGGGATTAATCAGCCCCAGCATTTT. Translation gives CAWSRGINQPQHF.

The V gene is TRBV7-9, the J gene TRBJ2-6; weak D call: TRBD1 (5 bases). Germline CDR1 reads SEHNR; CDR2 reads FQNEAQ (reference sequence). CDR3 length: 18 amino acids. Deletions cut 5 bases from V and 0 bases from J, with 17 bases between. As DNA, the CDR3 is TGTGCCAGCAGCGAACTGGGGTCTAGGGGCTCTGGGGCCAACGTCCTGACTTTC. Its protein product is CASSELGSRGSGANVLTF.

V usage is TRBV30 and J usage is TRBJ1-4, with D uncertain. Germline CDR1 GTSNPN, CDR2 SVGIG (reference sequence). Trimming removed 3 bases at V and 7 bases at J, with 12 bases between. The CDR3 length is 13 residues. In DNA, the CDR3 is TGTGCCTGGAGGGTTTACAGTGTTGAAAAACTGTTTTTT. Its translation is CAWRVYSVEKLFF. Full variable domain (outside the CDR3, taken from reference TRBV30 and TRBJ1-4): SQTIHQWPATLVQPVGSPLSLECTVEGTSNPNLYWYRQAAGRGLQLLFYSVGIGQISSEVPQNLSASRPQDRQFILSSKKLLLSDSGFYLCAWRVYSVEKLFFGSGTQLSVL.

The chain links TRBV7-6 to TRBJ1-4; 8 nucleotides agree with TRBD1. The CDR3 has 15 amino acids. Germline V CDR1 and CDR2: SGHVS, FNYEAQ. Trimming took 5 bases from V and 8 from J; bases not matched to a gene: 10. CDR3 bases: TGTGCCAGCAGCCGACCGGGACAGGCAAGCGAAAAACTGTTTTTT. Amino acid sequence: CASSRPGQASEKLFF. Together with reference TRBV7-6 and TRBJ1-4, the CDR3 gives the full variable domain: GAGVSQSPRYKVTKRGQDVALRCDPISGHVSLYWYRQALGQGPEFLTYFNYEAQQDKSGLPNDRFSAERPEGSISTLTIQRTEQRDSAMYRCASSRPGQASEKLFFGSGTQLSVL.

The chain couples TRBV7-2 to TRBJ2-5; 10 nucleotides match TRBD1. The trim removed 3 bases at V and 6 bases at J, leaving 10 bases unmatched. From germline, CDR1 is SGHTA and CDR2 FQGNSA. The CDR3 totals 16 residues. Written as DNA, the CDR3 is TGTGCCAGCAGCTTCCCGGGACAGGGGTCGTCGAAGACCCAGTACTTC. Translating it yields CASSFPGQGSSKTQYF.